What follows are 26 T cell receptor beta chains derived from one specimen sequenced in a study of T-cell reconstitution after alpha-beta-depleted transplantation in children. Using unique molecular identifiers, the investigators prepared the TCRbeta library. TCRdb analysed the PCR reads with MiXCR anew, one entry per CDR3 protein. Among around 240,000 distinct CDR3 sequences listed, just under 8.5% were seen once. The specimen comprised PBMCs, mostly from graft donor cells, sampled 180 days after TCRalphabeta/CD19-depleted stem cell transplant. The receptors here all came from a male patient between 5 and 17 years old who had a stem cell transplant for acute lymphoblastic leukemia, so the T cells may come from the graft donor.

This clonotype was seen repeatedly, ten times or more. The chain employs TRBV18 and TRBJ2-3, with TRBD2 as a possible D gene (6 bases). The V end lost 4 bases, the J end lost 8 bases, and 13 bases lay between the germline ends. The germline V gene encodes CDR1 KGHSH and CDR2 LQKENI. The CDR3 consists of 13 residues. The CDR3 DNA reads as TGTGCCAGCTCACTGGAGGGGATCGGTACGCAGTATTTT. Protein product: CASSLEGIGTQYF.

This clonotype was counted ten times or more. The chain has TRBV12-3 or TRBV12-4 and TRBJ2-5; no reliable D call. Trimming stripped 5 bases from V and 5 bases from J, with 18 bases between. This CDR3 has 15 residues. The chain's CDR3 is CASSPIYRPRETQYF. The CDR3 DNA reads as TGTGCCAGCAGTCCCATATACCGTCCCCGGGAGACCCAGTACTTC.

This clonotype was picked up many times. The chain joins TRBV7-3 to TRBJ2-6; 7 bases align to TRBD1. The CDR3 has 19 residues. The germline V gene has CDR1 SGHTA and CDR2 FQGTGA. Losses at the gene ends were 1 base for V and 0 bases for J; bases not matched to a gene: 9. The CDR3: CASSLRGGTDYSGANVLTF. In DNA form, the CDR3 reads TGTGCCAGCAGCTTAAGAGGTGGGACAGACTACTCTGGGGCCAACGTCCTGACTTTC.

Ten or more counts support this clonotype. The V gene is TRBV20-1, the J gene TRBJ2-3, with 8 bases that match TRBD2. The CDR3 covers 14 residues. CDR1 and CDR2 from the germline V gene are DFQATT and SNEGSKA (reference sequence). Trimming cost V 5 bases and J 7 bases; bases outside gene matches: 11. The CDR3 bases are TGCAGTGCTGGACGGGGGGGCCCGCGAAATACGCAGTATTTT. Translation: CSAGRGGPRNTQYF.

Ten or more counts support this clonotype. The genes are TRBV18 and TRBJ2-7; 8 bases match TRBD1. Trimming at V came to 3 bases and at J to 2 bases, leaving 9 bases not matched to a gene. CDR3 length equals 16 residues. CDR1 and CDR2 (germline): KGHSH, LQKENI. CDR3 sequence reads: CASSPKDRVIPYEQYF. The CDR3 nucleotides read TGTGCCAGCTCACCGAAGGACAGGGTTATTCCCTACGAGCAGTACTTC.

This clonotype was detected many times. A clone one base away is much larger, so this may be a read error. This chain links TRBV7-9 with TRBJ2-7; D perhaps matches TRBD1 (6 bases). The ends were cut back, 5 bases at V and 3 bases at J, with 8 bases in the middle. The CDR3 length is 12 residues. Germline V gene sequence: CDR1 SEHNR, CDR2 FQNEAQ (reference sequence). The DNA for the CDR3 is TGTGCCAGCAGCACACAGGGCTACGAGCAGTACTTC. It codes for CASSTQGYEQYF.

This clonotype has at least ten counts. CDR3 sequence reads: CSASGRGGTGELFF. CDR3 nucleotides: TGCAGTGCTAGTGGGAGAGGAGGGACCGGGGAGCTGTTTTTT. The chain links TRBV20-1 to TRBJ2-2; D is perhaps TRBD2 (6 bases). The V gene lost 3 bases and the J gene lost 5 bases, with 13 bases spanning the gap. CDR3 length: 14 amino acids. Germline V gene data show CDR1 as DFQATT and CDR2 as SNEGSKA (reference sequence).

As concerns this clonotype: A much larger clone differs from this one at a single base, so this may be a read error. The gene calls are TRBV5-1 and TRBJ1-3; D remains ambiguous. Germline CDR1 is SGHRS and CDR2 is YFSETQ. The CDR3 length is 15 residues. The CDR3 sequence is CTSSWNGVSGNTIYF. DNA for the CDR3: TGCACCAGCAGCTGGAACGGGGTCTCTGGAAACACCATATATTTT.

This clonotype was counted ten times or more. The gene calls are TRBV7-6 and TRBJ1-1; a weak D match, TRBD1 (6 bases). Germline V gene data show CDR1 as SGHVS and CDR2 as FNYEAQ. The ends were cut back, 5 bases at V and 6 bases at J, with 13 bases in the middle. This CDR3 is built from 13 residues. The CDR3 DNA reads as TGTGCCAGCAGCCTCCGGGACATGGCTGAAGCTTTCTTT. Residues: CASSLRDMAEAFF.

The sample holds many counts of this clonotype. The gene calls are TRBV3-1 and TRBJ1-6, with D unresolved. The V gene lost 1 base and the J gene lost 9 bases, with 10 bases spanning the gap. Looked up from germline, CDR1 is LGHDT and CDR2 is YNNKEL (reference sequence). The CDR3 spans 14 residues. CDR3 residues: CASSQGGSASPLHF. CDR3 DNA: TGTGCCAGCAGCCAAGGCGGGAGCGCTTCACCCCTCCACTTT.

This clonotype was counted ten times or more. The chain is built from TRBV2 and TRBJ2-7, with D tentatively TRBD2 (7 bases). Germline values: CDR1 SNHLY, CDR2 FYNNEI. The CDR3 runs to 13 residues. V shed 8 bases and J shed 7 bases, with 18 bases lying between them. CDR3 protein: CASGPNGGAEQYF. CDR3 sequence (DNA): TGTGCCAGCGGACCCAATGGGGGGGCAGAGCAGTACTTC. The complete variable domain, with remaining parts taken from reference TRBV2 and TRBJ2-7, reads EPEVTQTPSHQVTQMGQEVILRCVPISNHLYFYWYRQILGQKVEFLVSFYNNEISEKSEIFDDQFSVERPDGSNFTLKIRSTKLEDSAMYFCASGPNGGAEQYFGPGTRLTVT.

Many counts were recorded for this clonotype. This chain uses TRBV7-2 with TRBJ1-5, with D perhaps TRBD1 (6 bases). The CDR3 is 16 residues long. V lost 2 bases to trimming and J lost 0 bases, with 11 bases between them. CDR1 is SGHTA, CDR2 FQGNSA, per germline. The CDR3 DNA follows: TGTGCCAGCAGCTTAAGGTCAGGGGATAGCAATCAGCCCCAGCATTTT. Residues: CASSLRSGDSNQPQHF.

As regards this clonotype: A read error may explain this, as a much larger clone is one base away. The chain carries TRBV27 and TRBJ2-5, with 8 bases fitting TRBD1. The CDR3 sequence is 13 residues long. Germline V gene data show CDR1 as MNHEY and CDR2 as SMNVEV (reference sequence). The CDR3 region is CASSQNRGKTLYF. The CDR3 DNA reads as TGTGCCAGCAGTCAGAACAGGGGGAAGACCCTGTACTTC.

There are many counts of this clonotype. The rearrangement links TRBV7-9 to TRBJ2-1; 7 bases map to TRBD1. The J segment lost 1 base and the V segment lost 7 bases, leaving 4 bases of the junction unmatched. This CDR3 region has 14 residues. The V gene's germline CDR1 is SEHNR and CDR2 FQNEAQ (reference sequence). The CDR3 nucleotides are TGTGCCAGCATCGACAGGGTATCCTACAATGAGCAGTTCTTC. Its protein is CASIDRVSYNEQFF.

This clonotype has just a few counts. This chain connects TRBV19 to TRBJ1-1; maybe TRBD1 (5 bases). This CDR3 spans 13 amino acids. Germline V gene data show CDR1 as LNHDA and CDR2 as SQIVND (reference sequence). Trimming removed 8 bases at V and 5 bases at J, with 15 bases between. CDR3 in amino acids: CASASRGRTEAFF. The CDR3, as DNA: TGTGCCAGTGCTAGTCGGGGGAGGACTGAAGCTTTCTTT.

This clonotype came up many times. One junction end disagrees with the germline gene, perhaps due to a read error. This rearrangement joins TRBV5-1 to TRBJ2-6; D remains ambiguous. CDR3 size: 15 residues. CDR1 and CDR2 (germline): SGHRS, YFSETQ. The CDR3 loop reads CASSLAGSGANVLTF. In nucleotides, the CDR3 is TGTGCCAGCAGTTTAGCCGGCTCTGGGGCCAACGTCCTGACTTTC.

At least ten counts were recorded for this clonotype. The J gene is TRBJ1-5, the V gene TRBV24-1; 8 nucleotides agree with TRBD1. The germline gives CDR1 KGHDR, CDR2 SFDVKD. V gave up 9 bases and J gave up 0 bases; unmatched junction bases: 3. The CDR3 is 14 amino acids. CDR3 residues: CATGGQDSNQPQHF. The CDR3 region has the DNA TGTGCCACCGGGGGACAGGATAGCAATCAGCCCCAGCATTTT.

This clonotype was seen ten or more times. The chain joins TRBV27 to TRBJ2-7; D unresolved. Germline V gene sequence: CDR1 MNHEY, CDR2 SMNVEV (reference sequence). The length of the CDR3 is 14 residues. Trimming shortened V by 6 bases and J by 4 bases, and 16 bases separated the two germline ends. The CDR3 DNA reads TGTGCCAGCAGCATCCGTCCGGGTCTTTACGAGCAGTACTTC. Translating it yields CASSIRPGLYEQYF.

This clonotype was detected many times. The chain couples TRBV20-1 to TRBJ1-4; unclear D gene. Germline CDR1 DFQATT, CDR2 SNEGSKA (reference sequence). V was pared by 0 bases and J by 8 bases, with 13 bases between. This CDR3 contains 14 residues. The CDR3 protein is CSARDGGFGEKLFF. Here the CDR3 DNA reads TGCAGTGCTAGAGATGGAGGGTTTGGCGAAAAACTGTTTTTT.

The sample holds many counts of this clonotype. V gene TRBV10-2 combines with J gene TRBJ2-7; D remains unclear. Trimming removed 8 bases at V and 3 bases at J, with 17 bases between. The CDR3 contains 14 residues. Germline CDR1 WSHSY, CDR2 SAAADI. This CDR3 is CASRHPSQNYEQYF. CDR3 coding DNA: TGCGCCAGCCGGCACCCGAGCCAGAACTACGAGCAGTACTTC.

This clonotype appeared many times. This chain links TRBV7-9 with TRBJ2-7; no definite D call. Germline CDR1 SEHNR, CDR2 FQNEAQ (reference sequence). Trimming removed 7 bases from V and 1 base from J, with 11 bases in between. This CDR3 is 13 amino acids long. The CDR3 loop reads CASTLYSSYEQYF. The CDR3 DNA reads as TGTGCCAGCACCCTTTACTCGTCCTACGAGCAGTACTTC.

This clonotype was seen many times. The chain is built from TRBV18 and TRBJ2-2, with a weak D call TRBD2 (6 bases). The CDR3 is 17 amino acids. CDR1 is KGHSH and CDR2 is LQKENI in the germline V gene. The ends were cut back, 1 base at V and 0 bases at J, with 12 bases in the middle. This chain's CDR3 is CASSPQYRDSNTGELFF. As DNA, the CDR3 is TGTGCCAGCTCACCACAATATAGGGACTCGAACACCGGGGAGCTGTTTTTT.

This clonotype was counted many times. V and J are TRBV5-1 and TRBJ2-7, with D hard to call. V lost 0 bases and J 0 bases, leaving 7 bases between the germline ends. Germline V gene data show CDR1 as SGHRS and CDR2 as YFSETQ. CDR3 size: 14 residues. CDR3 region: CASSLGLSSYEQYF. The DNA of the CDR3 is TGCGCCAGCAGCTTGGGGCTCAGCTCCTACGAGCAGTACTTC. The variable domain in full, completed from reference TRBV5-1 and TRBJ2-7, reads KAGVTQTPRYLIKTRGQQVTLSCSPISGHRSVSWYQQTPGQGLQFLFEYFSETQRNKGNFPGRFSGRQFSNSRSEMNVSTLELGDSALYLCASSLGLSSYEQYFGPGTRLTVT.

The table lists this clonotype with many counts. The chain links TRBV6-2 or TRBV6-3 to TRBJ2-2; tentative D call: TRBD1 (6 bases). The CDR3 consists of 18 residues. Germline V gene data show CDR1 as MNHEY and CDR2 as SVGEGT. V shed 5 bases and J shed 3 bases, with 22 bases lying between them. The CDR3: CASSRRLTPTGYTGELFF. CDR3 bases: TGTGCCAGCAGTCGCCGCCTGACGCCGACAGGTTACACCGGGGAGCTGTTTTTT.

The sample holds many counts of this clonotype. At one end the junction does not follow the germline gene, possibly because of a read error. The V gene is TRBV7-3, the J gene TRBJ2-7; no clear D. The CDR3 loop spans 10 amino acids. Per the germline V gene, CDR1 is SGHTA and CDR2 is FQGTGA. As DNA, the CDR3 is TGTGCCAGCAGCGACAATACCCTGAATTTC. This codes for CASSDNTLNF.

This clonotype was counted ten times or more. J is TRBJ1-5 and V is TRBV9; TRBD1 agrees at 8 bases. This CDR3 is built from 14 residues. CDR1 is SGDLS, CDR2 YYNGEE, per germline. Trimming removed 3 bases from V and 5 bases from J; junction bases left unmatched: 4. The CDR3 coding sequence is TGTGCCAGCAGCGGACAGGGGACGGATCAGCCCCAGCATTTT. Its translation is CASSGQGTDQPQHF.